These 25 T cell receptor beta chains share one sample of origin, sequenced in a study of T cell changes during pregnancy in multiple sclerosis. The protocol was immunoSEQ multiplex PCR, while the TCRdb copy is restricted to in-frame clones and leaves out a portion. The sample records about 59,000 clones, 92% being singletons. This specimen consisted of peripheral blood, obtained in the third trimester of pregnancy. All receptors derive from a female donor in good health, enrolled as a control in a pregnancy study.

This clone was seen only once. The V gene is TRBV6-5, the J gene TRBJ2-1; tentatively, D is TRBD1 (6 bases). Looked up from germline, CDR1 is MNHEY and CDR2 is SVGAGI. The CDR3 runs 14 residues. The ends were cut back, 6 bases at V and 8 bases at J, with 17 bases in the middle. CDR3 protein: CASRETGKKDEQFF. The CDR3 bases are TGTGCCAGCAGGGAAACAGGGAAGAAGGATGAGCAGTTCTTC.

The chain joins TRBV5-1 to TRBJ1-1; D perhaps matches TRBD1 (5 bases). CDR1 is SGHRS, CDR2 YFSETQ, per germline. The CDR3 runs to 14 residues. The ends were cut back, 7 bases at V and 0 bases at J, with 13 bases in the middle. CDR3 nucleotides: TGCGCCAGCTCTATTCAGGGTTTGAACACTGAAGCTTTCTTT. Its translation: CASSIQGLNTEAFF.

This chain joins TRBV27 and TRBJ2-4; D might be TRBD1 (6 bases). The germline V gene has CDR1 MNHEY and CDR2 SMNVEV (reference sequence). CDR3 size: 16 residues. V gave up 5 bases and J gave up 0 bases, with 14 bases separating them. DNA of the CDR3: TGTGCCAGCAGTCTCGACAGGTGGATAGCCAAAAACATTCAGTACTTC. Amino acid sequence: CASSLDRWIAKNIQYF.

The rearrangement joins TRBV15 to TRBJ2-6; D is possibly TRBD1 (6 bases). Trimming removed 3 bases from V and 0 bases from J, with 9 bases in between. The CDR3 totals 16 residues. CDR1 is LNHNV and CDR2 is YYDKDF in the germline V gene (reference sequence). CDR3 sequence reads: CATSRDRGSGANVLTF. CDR3 nucleotide sequence: TGTGCCACCAGCAGGGACAGAGGCTCTGGGGCCAACGTCCTGACTTTC.

V and J are TRBV5-1 and TRBJ2-4; 9 bases map to TRBD1. V lost 2 bases, J lost 7 bases, and 4 bases stayed unmatched. This CDR3 is 14 amino acids long. Germline CDR1 is SGHRS and CDR2 is YFSETQ. The CDR3 protein is CASSLGTGYNIQYF. In DNA, the CDR3 is TGCGCCAGCAGCTTAGGGACAGGGTATAACATTCAGTACTTC.

Only one count was recorded for this clone. One junction end disagrees with the germline gene, perhaps due to a read error. The genes are TRBV7-7 and TRBJ2-1; perhaps TRBD1 as D (9 bases). Germline CDR1 reads SSHAT; CDR2 reads FNYEAQ (reference sequence). CDR3 length: 15 residues. The DNA of the CDR3 is TGTGCTAGCAGCTTAGCGGGGACAGGGCGTAATGAGCAGTTCTTC. It yields the protein CASSLAGTGRNEQFF.

The chain joins TRBV7-2 to TRBJ2-3; 9 bases are a match to TRBD2. V lost 4 bases to trimming and J lost 3 bases; unmatched junction nucleotides: 8. The germline V gene encodes CDR1 SGHTA and CDR2 FQGNSA. This CDR3 has 16 residues. The chain's CDR3 is CASSYSSGTGTDTQYF. DNA of the CDR3: TGTGCCAGCAGCTACTCTAGCGGGACGGGAACAGATACGCAGTATTTT.

The gene calls are TRBV11-1 and TRBJ1-2, with D possibly matching TRBD1 (5 bases). The length of the CDR3 is 14 residues. Trimming removed 5 bases from V and 1 base from J, with 11 bases in between. Germline V CDR1 and CDR2: SGHAT, FQDESV (reference sequence). CDR3 loop: CASSQRGGNYGYTF. As DNA, the CDR3 is TGTGCCAGCAGCCAGCGCGGGGGTAACTATGGCTACACCTTC.

The chain has TRBV19 and TRBJ2-1; the match to TRBD2 covers 9 bases. The V gene's germline CDR1 is LNHDA and CDR2 SQIVND (reference sequence). This CDR3 spans 14 amino acids. V lost 5 bases to trimming and J lost 3 bases; unmatched junction nucleotides: 2. Here the CDR3 DNA reads TGTGCCAGTAGTCCGACTAGCGGCTACAATGAGCAGTTCTTC. Its translation: CASSPTSGYNEQFF.

This clone was observed a single time. V usage is TRBV28 and J usage is TRBJ2-7, with D possibly matching TRBD1 (5 bases). The ends were cut back, 2 bases at V and 4 bases at J, with 9 bases in the middle. CDR3 size: 13 residues. Looked up from germline, CDR1 is MDHEN and CDR2 is SYDVKM. Here the CDR3 reads CASSLGALYEQYF. CDR3 nucleotides: TGTGCCAGCAGTTTAGGGGCCCTTTACGAGCAGTACTTC.

This chain connects TRBV30 to TRBJ2-7, with D possibly matching TRBD1 (6 bases). The germline V gene has CDR1 GTSNPN and CDR2 SVGIG (reference sequence). V was cut by 4 bases and J by 5 bases, with 12 bases left in between. There are 12 residues in the CDR3. Here the CDR3 reads CAWNRDEDEQYF. CDR3 sequence (DNA): TGTGCCTGGAACAGGGACGAAGACGAGCAGTACTTC.

The chain employs TRBV14 and TRBJ1-1, with TRBD1 matching over 9 bases. The length of the CDR3 is 17 residues. Germline CDR1 is SGHDN and CDR2 is FVKESK. The V and J ends lost 3 bases and 0 bases, in that order; junction bases with no gene match: 8. CDR3 region: CASSQATGGGMNTEAFF. CDR3 in DNA: TGTGCCAGCAGCCAGGCGACAGGGGGAGGGATGAACACTGAAGCTTTCTTT.

This clone appeared a single time. The chain combines TRBV7-9 with TRBJ2-1, with 13 nucleotides matching TRBD2. The CDR3 totals 17 residues. The V gene's germline CDR1 is SEHNR and CDR2 FQNEAQ (reference sequence). Trimming took 1 base from V and 4 from J; bases not matched to a gene: 4. The CDR3 nucleotides read TGTGCCAGCAGCTTAGAAAAGACTAGCGGGGGGTACAATGAGCAGTTCTTC. This sequence encodes CASSLEKTSGGYNEQFF.

The chain uses TRBV7-2 and TRBJ2-1; 14 bases are shared with TRBD2. The CDR3 totals 16 residues. CDR1 and CDR2 from the germline V gene are SGHTA and FQGNSA. J gave up 5 bases and V 6 bases, and 6 bases lay outside the gene matches. CDR3 residues: CASSRLGLAGDNEQFF. As DNA, the CDR3 is TGTGCCAGCAGTCGACTGGGACTAGCGGGGGACAATGAGCAGTTCTTC.

This clone was seen more than once but under ten times. The J gene is TRBJ1-1, the V gene TRBV9; D is perhaps TRBD1 (5 bases). CDR3 length equals 15 residues. Germline-derived CDR1 and CDR2 are SGDLS and YYNGEE. Deletions cut 3 bases from V and 6 bases from J, with 18 bases between. DNA for the CDR3: TGTGCCAGCAGCGCGACAGCTTCTGGAACGGCTGAAGCTTTCTTT. It is translated as CASSATASGTAEAFF. Together with reference TRBV9 and TRBJ1-1, the CDR3 gives the full variable domain: DSGVTQTPKHLITATGQRVTLRCSPRSGDLSVYWYQQSLDQGLQFLIQYYNGEERAKGNILERFSAQQFPDLHSELNLSSLELGDSALYFCASSATASGTAEAFFGQGTRLTVV.

This clone showed up just once. This chain links TRBV29-1 with TRBJ2-2, with a possible D match to TRBD1 (6 bases). Germline V gives CDR1 SQVTM, CDR2 ANQGSEA. Trimming took 4 bases from V and 2 from J, leaving 14 bases between them. The CDR3 runs 15 residues. The CDR3 nucleotides are TGCAGCGTTGGATCCCAGGGGTTCAACACCGGGGAGCTGTTTTTT. Translation: CSVGSQGFNTGELFF.

The chain combines TRBV19 with TRBJ2-2, with D perhaps matching TRBD1 (6 bases). In germline, CDR1 is LNHDA, CDR2 SQIVND (reference sequence). V lost 7 bases, J lost 3 bases, and 15 bases lay in between. CDR3 length equals 15 residues. CDR3 DNA: TGTGCCAGTACAAAGGTGGACAGATACACCGGGGAGCTGTTTTTT. This codes for CASTKVDRYTGELFF.

The chain combines TRBV6-5 with TRBJ2-7; TRBD1 is a possible D gene (6 bases). The CDR3 consists of 14 residues. Germline CDR1 reads MNHEY; CDR2 reads SVGAGI. Trimming removed 4 bases at V and 0 bases at J, with 10 bases between. The CDR3 nucleotides are TGTGCCAGCAGTTTTGTGGACAGCTCCTACGAGCAGTACTTC. The encoded protein is CASSFVDSSYEQYF.

V gene TRBV9 combines with J gene TRBJ2-7, with D possibly being TRBD1 (5 bases). The CDR3 runs 15 residues. CDR1 and CDR2 from the germline V gene are SGDLS and YYNGEE. Deletions cut 0 bases from V and 7 bases from J, with 17 bases between. CDR3 nucleotide sequence: TGTGCCAGCAGCGTAGGGCCAGGGTTGTATGAGGAGCAGTACTTC. This gives the protein CASSVGPGLYEEQYF.

This chain links TRBV7-9 with TRBJ1-2; D is perhaps TRBD1 (6 bases). The CDR3 runs 14 residues. Germline CDR1 and CDR2: SEHNR and FQNEAQ (reference sequence). V was cut by 5 bases and J by 6 bases, with 16 bases left in between. The CDR3 loop reads CASSQMTGGDGYTF. CDR3 nucleotide sequence: TGTGCCAGCAGCCAGATGACAGGTGGAGATGGCTACACCTTC.

J is TRBJ2-5 and V is TRBV5-1; TRBD1 matches at 8 bases. Germline lookup yields CDR1 SGHRS and CDR2 YFSETQ. The junction had 3 bases not matched to a gene; V was cut back by 3 bases and J by 2 bases. The CDR3 runs to 14 residues. The CDR3 sequence is CASSSGQAQETQYF. In DNA, the CDR3 is TGCGCCAGCAGCTCGGGACAGGCTCAAGAGACCCAGTACTTC.

The chain is built from TRBV4-1 and TRBJ2-2; 12 bases fit TRBD2. In germline, CDR1 is MGHRA, CDR2 YSYEKL. V dropped 3 bases and J dropped 5; count of bases not matched to a gene: 1. This CDR3 spans 15 amino acids. The CDR3 here is CASSHGLAGTGELFF. The DNA of the CDR3 is TGCGCCAGCAGCCACGGACTAGCGGGGACCGGGGAGCTGTTTTTT.

V usage is TRBV4-3 and J usage is TRBJ1-2; D not resolved. Germline V CDR1 and CDR2: LGHNA, YSLEER. Trimming stripped 5 bases from V and 4 bases from J, with 11 bases between. The CDR3 is 13 amino acids. The CDR3 nucleotides are TGCGCCAGCAGCGCCGGGGAGGGCTATGGCTACACCTTC. Translation: CASSAGEGYGYTF.

The V gene is TRBV4-1, the J gene TRBJ1-2; TRBD1 matches 7 bases. CDR1 is MGHRA and CDR2 is YSYEKL in the germline V gene. The CDR3 has 15 residues. V lost 3 bases, J lost 8 bases, and 12 bases stayed unmatched. CDR3 in amino acids: CASSQRDSLIWGYTF. The CDR3 bases are TGCGCCAGCAGCCAGCGGGACAGTCTCATATGGGGCTACACCTTC.

This clone was recorded once. This chain connects TRBV5-1 to TRBJ1-1; TRBD1 is a possible D gene (5 bases). Trimming cost V 4 bases and J 4 bases, with 14 bases left between them. The CDR3 has 14 amino acids. Germline loops: CDR1 SGHRS, CDR2 YFSETQ. The CDR3 sequence is CASSPYTGATEAFF. CDR3 nucleotide sequence: TGCGCCAGCAGCCCTTATACAGGAGCCACTGAAGCTTTCTTT. The whole variable domain, filled in from reference TRBV5-1 and TRBJ1-1, reads KAGVTQTPRYLIKTRGQQVTLSCSPISGHRSVSWYQQTPGQGLQFLFEYFSETQRNKGNFPGRFSGRQFSNSRSEMNVSTLELGDSALYLCASSPYTGATEAFFGQGTRLTVV.